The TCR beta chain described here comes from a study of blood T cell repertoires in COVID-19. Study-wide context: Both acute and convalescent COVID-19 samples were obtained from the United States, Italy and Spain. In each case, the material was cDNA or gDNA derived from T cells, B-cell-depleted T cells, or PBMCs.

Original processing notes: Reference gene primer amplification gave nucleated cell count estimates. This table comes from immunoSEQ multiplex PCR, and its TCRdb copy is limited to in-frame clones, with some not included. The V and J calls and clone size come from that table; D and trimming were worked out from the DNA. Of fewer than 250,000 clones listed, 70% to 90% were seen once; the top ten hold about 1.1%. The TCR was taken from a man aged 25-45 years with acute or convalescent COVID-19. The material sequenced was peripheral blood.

CDR3 nucleotide sequence: TGCGCCAGCAGCTCCGAAACCGGGACAGGGGGGGACGAGCAGTACTTC. Protein product: CASSSETGTGGDEQYF. The chain combines TRBV5-1 with TRBJ2-7, with 11 bases identical to TRBD1. The CDR3 contains 16 residues. V shed 3 bases and J 5 bases; nucleotides not matched to a gene: 10. Germline values: CDR1 SGHRS, CDR2 YFSETQ.